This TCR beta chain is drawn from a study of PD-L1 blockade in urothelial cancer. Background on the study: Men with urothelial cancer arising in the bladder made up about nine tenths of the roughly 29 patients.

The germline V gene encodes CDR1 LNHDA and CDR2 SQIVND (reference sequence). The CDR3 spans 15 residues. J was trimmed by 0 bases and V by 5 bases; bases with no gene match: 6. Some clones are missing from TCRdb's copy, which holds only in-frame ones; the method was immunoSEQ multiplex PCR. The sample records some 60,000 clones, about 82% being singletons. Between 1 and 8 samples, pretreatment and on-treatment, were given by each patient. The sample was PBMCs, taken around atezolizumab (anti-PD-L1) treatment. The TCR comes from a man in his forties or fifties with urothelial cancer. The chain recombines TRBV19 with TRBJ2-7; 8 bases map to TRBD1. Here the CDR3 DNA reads TGTGCCAGTAGTTTTCCGGGACAGGCCTCCTACGAGCAGTACTTC. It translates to CASSFPGQASYEQYF.